The present entry profiles one T cell receptor beta chain with its context. These data are taken from a study of blood T cell repertoires in COVID-19. At the level of the study: PBMCs, B-cell-depleted T cells, or T cells were the source of the cDNA or gDNA that made up the material.

Some clones are missing from TCRdb's copy, which holds only in-frame ones; the method was immunoSEQ multiplex PCR. The sample comprises roughly 320,000 clones, approximately 90% of which are singletons, and about 4.1% rests with the top ten. V was trimmed by 1 base and J by 0 bases, leaving 10 bases between them. CDR1 is SGHDN and CDR2 is FVKESK in the germline V gene. The CDR3 has 15 amino acids. All enrollees were about 18 to 89 years old and from fewer than 25 US areas. Cohort assignment relied on participant-reported clinical history. This receptor was identified in a man aged 25 to 45 who had recovered from COVID-19. What was sequenced was PBMCs or T cells enriched from blood (not recorded which). This chain connects TRBV14 to TRBJ2-7; TRBD2 is a possible D gene (6 bases). Here the CDR3 reads CASSQVGTDSYEQYF. The CDR3 nucleotides read TGTGCCAGCAGCCAAGTGGGGACTGACTCCTACGAGCAGTACTTC.